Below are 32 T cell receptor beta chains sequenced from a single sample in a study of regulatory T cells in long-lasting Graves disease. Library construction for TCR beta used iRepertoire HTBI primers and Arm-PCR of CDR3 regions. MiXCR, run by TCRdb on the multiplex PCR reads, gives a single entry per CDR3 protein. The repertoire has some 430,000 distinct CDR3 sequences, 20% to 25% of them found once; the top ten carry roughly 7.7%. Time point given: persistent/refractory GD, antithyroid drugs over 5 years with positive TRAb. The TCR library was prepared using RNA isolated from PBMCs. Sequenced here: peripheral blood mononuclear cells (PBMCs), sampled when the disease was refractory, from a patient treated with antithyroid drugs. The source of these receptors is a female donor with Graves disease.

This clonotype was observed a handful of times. CDR3 residues: CSATGAAGSPLHF. Here the CDR3 DNA reads TGCAGTGCTACAGGGGCCGCCGGGTCACCCCTCCACTTT. The J gene is TRBJ1-6, the V gene TRBV20-1, with a tentative D call TRBD1 (6 bases). The V gene lost 4 bases and the J gene lost 10 bases, with 14 bases spanning the gap. The CDR3 is 13 residues long. Germline V gene data show CDR1 as DFQATT and CDR2 as SNEGSKA (reference sequence).

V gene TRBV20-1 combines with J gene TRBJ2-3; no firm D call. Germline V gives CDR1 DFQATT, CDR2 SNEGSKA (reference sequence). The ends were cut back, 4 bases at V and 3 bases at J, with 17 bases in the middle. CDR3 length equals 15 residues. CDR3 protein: CSATSPESRTDTQYF. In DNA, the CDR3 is TGCAGTGCTACGAGTCCCGAGAGTAGGACAGATACGCAGTATTTT.

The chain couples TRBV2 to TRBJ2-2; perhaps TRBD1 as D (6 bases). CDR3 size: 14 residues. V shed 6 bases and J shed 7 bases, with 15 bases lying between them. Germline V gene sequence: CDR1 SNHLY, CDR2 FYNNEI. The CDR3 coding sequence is TGTGCCAGCAGCGTAGAACAGGGCAGCGGGGAGCTGTTTTTT. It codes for CASSVEQGSGELFF.

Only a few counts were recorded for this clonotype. CDR3 bases: TGTGCCACCAGTGATCCCTCCGGGACAGGGGGCGTTGGAGCCCTGAACGGCTACACCTTC. Encoded protein: CATSDPSGTGGVGALNGYTF. The rearrangement uses TRBV24-1 and TRBJ1-2, with 12 bases that match TRBD1. Trimming at V came to 3 bases and at J to 8 bases, leaving 21 bases not matched to a gene. The CDR3 covers 20 residues. CDR1 and CDR2 (germline): KGHDR, SFDVKD.

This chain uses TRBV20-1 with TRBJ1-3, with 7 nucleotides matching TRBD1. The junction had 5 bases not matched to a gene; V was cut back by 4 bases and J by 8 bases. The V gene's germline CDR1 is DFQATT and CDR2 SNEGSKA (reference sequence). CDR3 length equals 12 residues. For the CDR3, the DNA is TGCAGTGCTACAGGGGGAACAGACACCATATATTTT. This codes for CSATGGTDTIYF.

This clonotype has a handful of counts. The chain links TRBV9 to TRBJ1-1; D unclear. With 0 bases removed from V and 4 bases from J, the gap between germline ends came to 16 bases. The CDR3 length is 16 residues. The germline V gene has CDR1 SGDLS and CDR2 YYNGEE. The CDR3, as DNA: TGTGCCAGCAGCGTAGAGGAAGTTCGGGGTGGCACTGAAGCTTTCTTT. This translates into CASSVEEVRGGTEAFF.

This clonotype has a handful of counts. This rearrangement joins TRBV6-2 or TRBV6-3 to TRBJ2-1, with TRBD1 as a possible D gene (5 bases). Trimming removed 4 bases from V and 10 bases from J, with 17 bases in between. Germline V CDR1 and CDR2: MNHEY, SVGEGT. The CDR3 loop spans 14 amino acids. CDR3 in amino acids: CASSSLGLADEQFF. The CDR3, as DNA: TGTGCCAGCAGTTCTTTGGGGCTTGCAGACGAGCAGTTCTTC.

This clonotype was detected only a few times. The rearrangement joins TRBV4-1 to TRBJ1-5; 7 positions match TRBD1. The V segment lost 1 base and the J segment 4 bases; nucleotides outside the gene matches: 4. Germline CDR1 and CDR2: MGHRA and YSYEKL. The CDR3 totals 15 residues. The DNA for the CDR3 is TGCGCCAGCAGCCAAGGACAGGGAGTAAATCAGCCCCAGCATTTT. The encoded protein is CASSQGQGVNQPQHF.

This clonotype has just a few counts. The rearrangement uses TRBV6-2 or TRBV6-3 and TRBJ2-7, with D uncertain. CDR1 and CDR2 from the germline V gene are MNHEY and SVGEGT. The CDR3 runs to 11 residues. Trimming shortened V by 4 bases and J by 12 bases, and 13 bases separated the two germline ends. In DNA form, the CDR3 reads TGTGCCAGCAGTTCGTTGGGTGACCCGTACTTC. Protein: CASSSLGDPYF.

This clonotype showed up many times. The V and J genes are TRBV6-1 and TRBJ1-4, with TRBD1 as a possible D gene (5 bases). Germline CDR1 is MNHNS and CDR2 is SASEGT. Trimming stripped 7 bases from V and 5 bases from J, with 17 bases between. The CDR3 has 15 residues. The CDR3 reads CASTNGGFRNEKLFF. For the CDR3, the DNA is TGTGCCAGCACGAATGGGGGTTTCCGGAATGAAAAACTGTTTTTT.

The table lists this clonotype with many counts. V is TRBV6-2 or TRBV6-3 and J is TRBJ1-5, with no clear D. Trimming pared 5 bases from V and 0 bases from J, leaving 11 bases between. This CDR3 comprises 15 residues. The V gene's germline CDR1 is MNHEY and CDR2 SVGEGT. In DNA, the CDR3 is TGTGCCAGCAGTGTAAGCCTCAATAGCAATCAGCCCCAGCATTTT. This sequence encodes CASSVSLNSNQPQHF.

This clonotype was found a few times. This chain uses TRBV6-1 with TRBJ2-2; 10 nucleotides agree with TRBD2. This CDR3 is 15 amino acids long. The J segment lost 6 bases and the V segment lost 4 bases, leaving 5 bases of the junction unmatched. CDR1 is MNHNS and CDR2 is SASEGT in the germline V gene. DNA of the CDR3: TGTGCCAGCAGTGCGCCCAGCGGGAGGGCCGGGGAGCTGTTTTTT. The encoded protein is CASSAPSGRAGELFF.

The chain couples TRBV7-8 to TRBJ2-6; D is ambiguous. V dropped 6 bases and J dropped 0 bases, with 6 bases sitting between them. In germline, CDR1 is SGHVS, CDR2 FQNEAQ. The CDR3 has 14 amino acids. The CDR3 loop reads CASRLSSGANVLTF. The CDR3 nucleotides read TGTGCCAGCAGGTTGAGCTCTGGGGCCAACGTCCTGACTTTC. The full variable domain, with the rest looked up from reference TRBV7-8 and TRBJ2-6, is GAGVSQSPRYKVAKRGQDVALRCDPISGHVSLFWYQQALGQGPEFLTYFQNEAQLDKSGLPSDRFFAERPEGSVSTLKIQRTQQEDSAVYLCASRLSSGANVLTFGAGSRLTVL.

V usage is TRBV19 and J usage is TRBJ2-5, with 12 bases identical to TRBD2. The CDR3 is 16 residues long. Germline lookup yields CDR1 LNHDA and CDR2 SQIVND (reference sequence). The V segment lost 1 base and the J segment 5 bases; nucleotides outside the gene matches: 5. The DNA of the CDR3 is TGTGCCAGTAGTATAGGGACTAGCGGGACTGGTGAGACCCAGTACTTC. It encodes CASSIGTSGTGETQYF.

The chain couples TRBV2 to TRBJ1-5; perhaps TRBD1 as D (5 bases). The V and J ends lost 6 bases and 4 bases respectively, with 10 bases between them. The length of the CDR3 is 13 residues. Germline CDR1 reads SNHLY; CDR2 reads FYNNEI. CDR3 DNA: TGTGCCAGCAGGGATGACAGAAATCAGCCCCAGCATTTT. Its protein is CASRDDRNQPQHF.

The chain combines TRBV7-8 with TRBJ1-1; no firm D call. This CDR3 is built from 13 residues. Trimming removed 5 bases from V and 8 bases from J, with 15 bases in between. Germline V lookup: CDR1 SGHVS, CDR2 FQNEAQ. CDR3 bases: TGTGCCAGCAGCCCTACCCCTGTGCTCGAAGCTTTCTTT. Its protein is CASSPTPVLEAFF.

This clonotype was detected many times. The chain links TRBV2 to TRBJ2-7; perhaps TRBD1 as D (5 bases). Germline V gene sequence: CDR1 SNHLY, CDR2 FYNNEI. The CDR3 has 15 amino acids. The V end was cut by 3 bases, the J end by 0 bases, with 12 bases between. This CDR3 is CASSEGQGFSYEQYF. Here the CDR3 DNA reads TGTGCCAGCAGTGAGGGCCAGGGATTCTCCTACGAGCAGTACTTC.

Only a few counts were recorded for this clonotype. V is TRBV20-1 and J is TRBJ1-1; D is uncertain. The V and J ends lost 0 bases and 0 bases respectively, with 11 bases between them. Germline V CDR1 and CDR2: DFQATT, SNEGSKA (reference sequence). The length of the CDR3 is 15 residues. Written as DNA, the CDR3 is TGCAGTGCTAGAGACCAACGGAAGATGAACACTGAAGCTTTCTTT. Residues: CSARDQRKMNTEAFF.

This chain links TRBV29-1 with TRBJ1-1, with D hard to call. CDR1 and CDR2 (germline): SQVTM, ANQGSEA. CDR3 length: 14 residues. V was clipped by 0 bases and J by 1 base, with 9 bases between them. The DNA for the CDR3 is TGCAGCGTTGAAGACCCGACGGAGAACACTGAAGCTTTCTTT. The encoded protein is CSVEDPTENTEAFF.

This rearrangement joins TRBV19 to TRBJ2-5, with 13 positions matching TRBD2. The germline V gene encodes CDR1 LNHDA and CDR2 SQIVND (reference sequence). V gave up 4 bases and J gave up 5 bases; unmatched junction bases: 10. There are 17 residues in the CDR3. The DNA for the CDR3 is TGTGCCAGTAGTACCGCCATCGGGACTAGCGGGACGGAGACCCAGTACTTC. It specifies CASSTAIGTSGTETQYF.

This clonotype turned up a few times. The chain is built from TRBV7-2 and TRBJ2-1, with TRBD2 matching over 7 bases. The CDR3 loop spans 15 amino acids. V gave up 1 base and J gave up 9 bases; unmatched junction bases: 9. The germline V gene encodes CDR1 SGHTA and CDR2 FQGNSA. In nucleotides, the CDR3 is TGTGCCAGCAGCTTAGGATCGGGAGGCCACAGTGAGCAGTTCTTC. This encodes CASSLGSGGHSEQFF.

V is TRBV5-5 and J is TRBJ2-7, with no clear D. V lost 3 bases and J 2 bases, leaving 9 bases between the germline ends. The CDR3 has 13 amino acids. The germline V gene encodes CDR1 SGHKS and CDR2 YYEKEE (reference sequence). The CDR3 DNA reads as TGTGCCAGCAGCTGGCAGGAGACCTACGAGCAGTACTTC. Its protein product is CASSWQETYEQYF.

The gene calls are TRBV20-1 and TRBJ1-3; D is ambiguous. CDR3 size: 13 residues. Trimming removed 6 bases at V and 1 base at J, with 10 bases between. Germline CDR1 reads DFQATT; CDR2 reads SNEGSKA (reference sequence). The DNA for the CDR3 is TGCAGTGCAAGAAGGGATTCTGGAAACACCATATATTTT. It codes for CSARRDSGNTIYF.

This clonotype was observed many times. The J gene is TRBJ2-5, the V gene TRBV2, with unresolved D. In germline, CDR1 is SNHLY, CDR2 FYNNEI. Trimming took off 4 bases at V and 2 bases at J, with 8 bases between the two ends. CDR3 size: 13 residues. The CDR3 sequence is CASSGEVQETQYF. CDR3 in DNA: TGTGCCAGCAGTGGGGAAGTTCAAGAGACCCAGTACTTC.

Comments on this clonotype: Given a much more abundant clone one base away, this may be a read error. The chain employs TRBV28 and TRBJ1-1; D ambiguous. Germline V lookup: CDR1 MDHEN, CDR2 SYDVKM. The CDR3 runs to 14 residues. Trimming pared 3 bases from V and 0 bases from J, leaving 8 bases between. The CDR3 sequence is CASSLLDMNTEAFF. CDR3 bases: TGTGCCAGCAGTTTGCTCGACATGAACACTGAAGCTTTCTTT.

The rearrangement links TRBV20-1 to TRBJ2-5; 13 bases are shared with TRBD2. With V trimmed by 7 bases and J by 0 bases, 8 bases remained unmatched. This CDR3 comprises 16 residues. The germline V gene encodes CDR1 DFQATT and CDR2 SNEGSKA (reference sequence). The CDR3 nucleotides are TGCAGTGGATGGACTAGCGGGAGTCGGGACCAAGAGACCCAGTACTTC. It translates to CSGWTSGSRDQETQYF.

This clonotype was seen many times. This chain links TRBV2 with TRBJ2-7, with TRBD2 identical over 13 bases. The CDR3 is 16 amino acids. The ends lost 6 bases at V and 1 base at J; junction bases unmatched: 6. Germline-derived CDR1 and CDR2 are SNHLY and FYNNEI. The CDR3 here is CASSLATSGGSYEQYF. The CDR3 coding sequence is TGTGCCAGCAGCCTTGCGACTAGCGGGGGGTCCTACGAGCAGTACTTC.

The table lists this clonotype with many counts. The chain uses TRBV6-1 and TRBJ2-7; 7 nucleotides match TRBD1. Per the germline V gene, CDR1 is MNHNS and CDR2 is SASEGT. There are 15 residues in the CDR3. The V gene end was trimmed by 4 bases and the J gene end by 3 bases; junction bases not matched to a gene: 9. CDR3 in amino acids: CASSGHRGRRYEQYF. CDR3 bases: TGTGCCAGCAGTGGGCACAGGGGACGTCGCTACGAGCAGTACTTC.

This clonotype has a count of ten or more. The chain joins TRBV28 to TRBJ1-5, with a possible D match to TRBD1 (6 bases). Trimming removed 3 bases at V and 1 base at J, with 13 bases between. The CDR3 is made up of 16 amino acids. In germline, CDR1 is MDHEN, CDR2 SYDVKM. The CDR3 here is CASSFSRGRSNQPQHF. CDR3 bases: TGTGCCAGCAGTTTTTCCAGGGGCAGGAGCAATCAGCCCCAGCATTTT. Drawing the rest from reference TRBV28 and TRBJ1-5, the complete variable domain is DVKVTQSSRYLVKRTGEKVFLECVQDMDHENMFWYRQDPGLGLRLIYFSYDVKMKEKGDIPEGYSVSREKKERFSLILESASTNQTSMYLCASSFSRGRSNQPQHFGDGTRLSIL.

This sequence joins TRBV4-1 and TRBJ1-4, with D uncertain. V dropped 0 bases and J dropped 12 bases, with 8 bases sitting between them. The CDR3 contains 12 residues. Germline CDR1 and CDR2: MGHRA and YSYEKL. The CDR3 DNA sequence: TGCGCCAGCAGCCAAGATGGAGGTGAACTGTTTTTT. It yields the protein CASSQDGGELFF.

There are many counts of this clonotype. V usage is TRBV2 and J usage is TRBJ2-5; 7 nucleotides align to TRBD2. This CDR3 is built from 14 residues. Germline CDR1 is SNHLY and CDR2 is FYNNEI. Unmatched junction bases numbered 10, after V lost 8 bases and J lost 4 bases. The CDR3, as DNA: TGTGCCAGCTCCCGGGACGGGGGGTCAGAGACCCAGTACTTC. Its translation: CASSRDGGSETQYF.

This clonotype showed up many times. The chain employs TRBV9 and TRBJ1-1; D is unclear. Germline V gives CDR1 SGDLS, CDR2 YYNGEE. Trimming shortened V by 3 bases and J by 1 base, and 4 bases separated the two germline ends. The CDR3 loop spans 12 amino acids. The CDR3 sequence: CASSGSNTEAFF. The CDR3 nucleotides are TGTGCCAGCAGCGGGTCGAACACTGAAGCTTTCTTT.